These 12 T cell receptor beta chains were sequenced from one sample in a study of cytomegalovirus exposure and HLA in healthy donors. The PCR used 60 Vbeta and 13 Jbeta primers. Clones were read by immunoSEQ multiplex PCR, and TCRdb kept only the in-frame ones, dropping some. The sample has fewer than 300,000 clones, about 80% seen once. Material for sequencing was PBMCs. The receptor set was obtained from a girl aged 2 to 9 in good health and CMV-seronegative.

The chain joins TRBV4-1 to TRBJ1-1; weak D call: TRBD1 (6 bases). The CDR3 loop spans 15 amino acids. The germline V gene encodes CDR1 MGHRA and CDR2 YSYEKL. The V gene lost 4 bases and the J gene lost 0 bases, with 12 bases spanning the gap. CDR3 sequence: CASSLGGLMNTEAFF. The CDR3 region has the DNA TGCGCCAGCAGCCTAGGGGGTCTCATGAACACTGAAGCTTTCTTT.

The CDR3, as DNA: TGTGCCAGCAGCGGCAGAAAACAGGGGGGGGACACCGGGGAGCTGTTTTTT. Translation gives CASSGRKQGGDTGELFF. The chain recombines TRBV7-9 with TRBJ2-2; D possibly corresponds to TRBD1 (8 bases). Germline V CDR1 and CDR2: SEHNR, FQNEAQ (reference sequence). Deletions cut 5 bases from V and 3 bases from J, with 19 bases between. The CDR3 has 17 amino acids.

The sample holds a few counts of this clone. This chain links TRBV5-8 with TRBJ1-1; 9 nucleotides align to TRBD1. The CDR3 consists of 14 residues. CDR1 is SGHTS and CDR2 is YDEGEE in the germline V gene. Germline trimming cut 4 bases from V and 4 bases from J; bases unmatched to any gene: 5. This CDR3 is CASSPGQGITEAFF. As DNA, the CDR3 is TGTGCCAGCAGCCCAGGACAGGGGATCACTGAAGCTTTCTTT.

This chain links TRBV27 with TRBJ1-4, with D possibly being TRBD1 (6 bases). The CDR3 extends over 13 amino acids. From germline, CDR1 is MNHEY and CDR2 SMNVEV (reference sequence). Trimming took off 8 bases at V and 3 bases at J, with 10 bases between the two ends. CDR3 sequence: CASQGQSNEKLFF. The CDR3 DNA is TGTGCCAGCCAAGGACAGTCTAATGAAAAACTGTTTTTT.

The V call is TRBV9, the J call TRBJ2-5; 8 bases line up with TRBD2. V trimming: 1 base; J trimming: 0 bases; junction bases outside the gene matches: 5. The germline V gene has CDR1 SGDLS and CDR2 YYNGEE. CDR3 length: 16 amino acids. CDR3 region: CASSVTGGAYQETQYF. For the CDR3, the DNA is TGTGCCAGCAGCGTAACGGGGGGGGCCTACCAAGAGACCCAGTACTTC.

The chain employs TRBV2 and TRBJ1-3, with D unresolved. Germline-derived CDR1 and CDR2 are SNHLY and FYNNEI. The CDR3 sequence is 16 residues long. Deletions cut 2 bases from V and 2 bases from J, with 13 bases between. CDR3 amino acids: CASSEYRGGTGNTIYF. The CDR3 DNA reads TGTGCCAGCAGTGAATATCGGGGAGGGACTGGAAACACCATATATTTT.

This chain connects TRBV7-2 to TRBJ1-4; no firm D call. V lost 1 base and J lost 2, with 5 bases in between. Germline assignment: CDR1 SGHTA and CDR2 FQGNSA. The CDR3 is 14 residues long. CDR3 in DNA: TGTGCCAGCAGCTTAGACAGTACTAATGAAAAACTGTTTTTT. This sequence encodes CASSLDSTNEKLFF.

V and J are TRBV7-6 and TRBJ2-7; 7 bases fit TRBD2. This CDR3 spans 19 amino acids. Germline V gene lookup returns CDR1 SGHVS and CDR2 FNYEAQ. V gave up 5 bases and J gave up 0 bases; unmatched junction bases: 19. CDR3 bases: TGTGCCAGCAGCGAAGGCGCGGGGATAGCGGGTTTAAGCTCCTACGAGCAGTACTTC. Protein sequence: CASSEGAGIAGLSSYEQYF.

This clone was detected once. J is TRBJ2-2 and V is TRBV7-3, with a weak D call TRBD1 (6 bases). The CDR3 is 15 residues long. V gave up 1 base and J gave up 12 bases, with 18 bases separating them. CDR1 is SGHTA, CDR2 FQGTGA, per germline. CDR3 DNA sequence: TGTGCCAGCAGCTTAAGTAGAGCCGAGCAGGGGCAGCTGTTTTTT. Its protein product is CASSLSRAEQGQLFF.

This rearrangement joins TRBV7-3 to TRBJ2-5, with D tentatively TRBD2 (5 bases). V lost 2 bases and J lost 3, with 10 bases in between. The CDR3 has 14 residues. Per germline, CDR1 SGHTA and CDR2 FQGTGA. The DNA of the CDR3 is TGTGCCAGCAGCTTACGAGGAGGAGAAGAGACCCAGTACTTC. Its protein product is CASSLRGGEETQYF.

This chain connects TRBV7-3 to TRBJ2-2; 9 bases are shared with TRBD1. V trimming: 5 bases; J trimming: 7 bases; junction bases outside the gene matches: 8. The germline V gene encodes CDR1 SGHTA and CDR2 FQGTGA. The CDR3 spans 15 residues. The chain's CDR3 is CASSVGQGVHGELFF. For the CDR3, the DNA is TGTGCCAGCAGCGTGGGACAGGGTGTTCACGGGGAGCTGTTTTTT.

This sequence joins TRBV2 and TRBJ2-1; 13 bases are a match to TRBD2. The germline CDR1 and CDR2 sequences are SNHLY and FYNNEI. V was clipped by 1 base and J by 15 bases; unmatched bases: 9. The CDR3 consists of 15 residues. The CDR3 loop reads CASSEGTSGGIPGFF. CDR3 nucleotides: TGTGCCAGCAGTGAAGGGACTAGCGGGGGTATCCCCGGGTTCTTC.